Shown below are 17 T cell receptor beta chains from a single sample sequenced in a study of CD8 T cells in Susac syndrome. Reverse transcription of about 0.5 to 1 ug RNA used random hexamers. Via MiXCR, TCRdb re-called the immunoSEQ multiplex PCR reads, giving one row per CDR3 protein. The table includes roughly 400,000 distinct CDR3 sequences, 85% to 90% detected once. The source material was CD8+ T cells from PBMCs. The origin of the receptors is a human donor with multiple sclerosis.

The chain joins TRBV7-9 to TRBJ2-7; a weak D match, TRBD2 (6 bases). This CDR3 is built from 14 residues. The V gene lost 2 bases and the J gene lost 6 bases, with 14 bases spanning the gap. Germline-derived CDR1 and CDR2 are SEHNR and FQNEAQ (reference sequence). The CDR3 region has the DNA TGTGCCAGCAGCTTACAAGGGGATAGCGGCGAGCAGTACTTC. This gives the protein CASSLQGDSGEQYF.

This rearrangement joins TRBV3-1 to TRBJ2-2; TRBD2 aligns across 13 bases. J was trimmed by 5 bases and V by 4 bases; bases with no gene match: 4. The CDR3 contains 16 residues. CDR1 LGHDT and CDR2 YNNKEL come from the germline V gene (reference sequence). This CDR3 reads CASSPEGLAGTGELFF. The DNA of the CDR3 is TGTGCCAGCAGCCCCGAGGGACTAGCGGGGACCGGGGAGCTGTTTTTT.

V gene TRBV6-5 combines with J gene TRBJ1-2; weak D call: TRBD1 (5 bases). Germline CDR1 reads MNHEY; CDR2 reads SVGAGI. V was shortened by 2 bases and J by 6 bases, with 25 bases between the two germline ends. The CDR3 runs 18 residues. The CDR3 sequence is CASSYGMRDEGTNHGYTF. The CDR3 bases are TGTGCCAGCAGTTACGGTATGAGGGACGAGGGGACGAACCATGGCTACACCTTC.

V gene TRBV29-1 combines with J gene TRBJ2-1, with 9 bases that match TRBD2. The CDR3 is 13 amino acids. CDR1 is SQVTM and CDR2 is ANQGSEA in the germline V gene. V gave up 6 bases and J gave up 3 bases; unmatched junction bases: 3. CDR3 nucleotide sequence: TGCAGCGTAGCGGGAGGCATCTACAATGAGCAGTTCTTC. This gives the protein CSVAGGIYNEQFF.

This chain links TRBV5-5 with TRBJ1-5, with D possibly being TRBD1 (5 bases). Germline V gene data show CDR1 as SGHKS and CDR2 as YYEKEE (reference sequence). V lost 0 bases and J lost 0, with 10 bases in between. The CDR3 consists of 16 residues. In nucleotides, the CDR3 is TGTGCCAGCAGCTTGGGACAGAAATATAGCAATCAGCCCCAGCATTTT. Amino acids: CASSLGQKYSNQPQHF.

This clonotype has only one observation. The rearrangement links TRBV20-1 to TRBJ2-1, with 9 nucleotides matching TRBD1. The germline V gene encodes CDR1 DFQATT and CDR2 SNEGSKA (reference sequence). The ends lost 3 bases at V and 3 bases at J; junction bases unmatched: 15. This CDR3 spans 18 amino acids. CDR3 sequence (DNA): TGCAGTGCTAGCGTCCAACGAAAACCGGGACAGGGCTACAATGAGCAGTTCTTC. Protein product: CSASVQRKPGQGYNEQFF.

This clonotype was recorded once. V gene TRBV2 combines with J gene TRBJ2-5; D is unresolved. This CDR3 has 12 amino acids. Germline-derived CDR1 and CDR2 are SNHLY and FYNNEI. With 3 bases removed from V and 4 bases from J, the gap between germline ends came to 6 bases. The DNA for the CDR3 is TGTGCCAGCAGTGACCCATTAGAGACCCAGTACTTC. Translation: CASSDPLETQYF. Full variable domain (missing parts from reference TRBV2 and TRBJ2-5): EPEVTQTPSHQVTQMGQEVILRCVPISNHLYFYWYRQILGQKVEFLVSFYNNEISEKSEIFDDQFSVERPDGSNFTLKIRSTKLEDSAMYFCASSDPLETQYFGPGTRLLVL.

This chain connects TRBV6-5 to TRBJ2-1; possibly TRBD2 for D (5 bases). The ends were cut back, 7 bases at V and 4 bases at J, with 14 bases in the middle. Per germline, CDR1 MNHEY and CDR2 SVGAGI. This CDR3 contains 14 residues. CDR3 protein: CASTSDPGYNEQFF. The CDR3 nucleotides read TGTGCCAGCACTTCAGACCCGGGATACAATGAGCAGTTCTTC.

CDR3 protein: CASSQSQNNQPQHF. The CDR3 DNA is TGTGCCAGCAGCCAGAGCCAGAACAATCAGCCCCAGCATTTT. This rearrangement joins TRBV6-5 to TRBJ1-5; D is ambiguous. This CDR3 has 14 amino acids. Germline CDR1 and CDR2: MNHEY and SVGAGI. Trimming shortened V by 6 bases and J by 3 bases, and 12 bases separated the two germline ends.

As DNA, the CDR3 is TGTGCCAGCAGTGAAGGGGACGGACAAGAGACCCAGTACTTC. Its translation: CASSEGDGQETQYF. V gene TRBV25-1 combines with J gene TRBJ2-5, with D perhaps TRBD1 or TRBD2 (5 bases each). Between the trimmed V and J ends, which lost 2 bases and 2 bases, there was a span of 9 bases. The CDR3 has 14 residues. Per the germline V gene, CDR1 is MGHDK and CDR2 is SYGVNS.

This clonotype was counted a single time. CDR3 nucleotide sequence: TGCAGCGACCGGACAGCCCTGAACACTGAAGCTTTCTTT. Encoded protein: CSDRTALNTEAFF. The V call is TRBV29-1, the J call TRBJ1-1; possibly TRBD1 for D (6 bases). This CDR3 comprises 13 residues. Germline V gene sequence: CDR1 SQVTM, CDR2 ANQGSEA. V lost 7 bases, J lost 0 bases, and 12 bases lay in between.

CDR3 loop: CASSPPGERGGEQFF. The CDR3, as DNA: TGTGCCAGCAGCCCACCGGGGGAGCGGGGTGGTGAGCAGTTCTTC. The chain carries TRBV4-2 and TRBJ2-1, with 7 bases identical to TRBD2. Looked up from germline, CDR1 is LGHNA and CDR2 is YNFKEQ. The CDR3 is 15 residues long. Losses at the gene ends were 4 bases for V and 9 bases for J; bases not matched to a gene: 12.

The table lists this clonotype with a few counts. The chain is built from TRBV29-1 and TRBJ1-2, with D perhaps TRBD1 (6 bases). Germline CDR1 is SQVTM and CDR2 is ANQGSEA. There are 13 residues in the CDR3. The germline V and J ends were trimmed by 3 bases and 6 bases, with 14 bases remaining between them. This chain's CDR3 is CSVDLSGVDGYTF. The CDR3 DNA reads TGCAGCGTTGATTTGTCAGGGGTTGATGGCTACACCTTC.

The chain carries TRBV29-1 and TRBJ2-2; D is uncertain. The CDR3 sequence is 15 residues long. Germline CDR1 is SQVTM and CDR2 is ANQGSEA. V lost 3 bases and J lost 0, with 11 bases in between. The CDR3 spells CSVEVAGANTGELFF. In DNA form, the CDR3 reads TGCAGCGTTGAGGTGGCAGGAGCGAACACCGGGGAGCTGTTTTTT.

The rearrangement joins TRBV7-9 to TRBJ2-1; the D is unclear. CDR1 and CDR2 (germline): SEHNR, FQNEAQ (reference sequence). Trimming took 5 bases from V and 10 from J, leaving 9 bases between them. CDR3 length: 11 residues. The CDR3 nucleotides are TGTGCCAGCAGCCTTAGCTGGGAGCAGTTCTTC. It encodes CASSLSWEQFF.

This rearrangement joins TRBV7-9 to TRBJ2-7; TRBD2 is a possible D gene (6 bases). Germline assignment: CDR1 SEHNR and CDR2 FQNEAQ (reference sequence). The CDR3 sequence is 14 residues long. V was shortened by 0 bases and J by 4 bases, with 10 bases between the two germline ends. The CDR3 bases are TGTGCCAGCAGCTTAGCCAAGGCGGGATACGAGCAGTACTTC. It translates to CASSLAKAGYEQYF.

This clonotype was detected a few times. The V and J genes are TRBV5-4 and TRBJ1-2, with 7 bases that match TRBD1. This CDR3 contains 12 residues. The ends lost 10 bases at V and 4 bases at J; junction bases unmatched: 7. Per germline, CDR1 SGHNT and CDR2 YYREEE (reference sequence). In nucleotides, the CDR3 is TGTGCCGGAATGGGGGACAGCTATGGCTACACCTTC. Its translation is CAGMGDSYGYTF. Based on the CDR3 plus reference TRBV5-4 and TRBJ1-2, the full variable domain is ETGVTQSPTHLIKTRGQQVTLRCSSQSGHNTVSWYQQALGQGPQFIFQYYREEENGRGNFPPRFSGLQFPNYSSELNVNALELDDSALYLCAGMGDSYGYTFGSGTRLTVV.